The table lists the clone carrying this TCR beta chain with a few counts. Antigen unknown. One junction end does not reproduce the germline sequence, and a read error may be involved. 5'RACE primed at constant segments yielded TCR alpha and TCR beta cDNA libraries bearing sample barcodes and UMIs. TCRdb ran MiXCR on the 5' RACE reads and lists one entry per CDR3 protein. The sample comprises roughly 250,000 distinct CDR3 sequences, over 15% of which are singletons, and 22% rests with the top ten. The data were taken from a study of T-cell memory formation after mild COVID-19. Study information: TCR clusters were mostly donor specific. General study results and limits: From day 15 to 85, contracting clones were balanced between CD4 and CD8, whereas later expanders leaned toward CD4+. Contracting CD4+ clones were located mainly in CM and EM, and CD8+ clones in EMRA.

The TCR comes from a man aged 18 to 29 who had mild COVID-19 (a few samples of this study predate the infection). Cell type and time point are not known. The sample taken for sequencing was PBMCs or a T cell subset sorted from them (not recorded which).

CDR3 sequence reads: CASSYRGGQQLGGKTF. The CDR3 bases are TGTGCCAGCAGTTACCGCGGGGGTCAACAGCTGGGCGGGAAGACCTTT. J is TRBJ1-3 and V is TRBV6-6; TRBD1 is a possible D gene (5 bases). The CDR3 has 16 amino acids. Germline V gene lookup returns CDR1 MNHNY and CDR2 SVGAGI (reference sequence).